This T cell receptor (beta chain) emerged from a study of shared clonotypes between healthy human individuals. The length of the CDR3 is 15 residues. Trimming stripped 0 bases from V and 2 bases from J, with 12 bases between. The V gene's germline CDR1 is SGHRS and CDR2 YFSETQ. Method: immunoSEQ multiplex PCR; TCRdb's copy keeps in-frame clones and lacks some. The sample consists of more than 2,000,000 clones, roughly 93% of them appearing once. Sequenced material: naive CD4+ T cells from PBMCs. Subset here: CD45RA+ positively selected. This clonotype originated in a man younger than 30 in good health. Some clones in this sample may be carry-over from other donors' samples. The J gene is TRBJ2-7, the V gene TRBV5-1; weak D call: TRBD1 (7 bases). This chain's CDR3 is CASSLGTGEAYEQYF. The CDR3 bases are TGCGCCAGCAGCTTGGGAACAGGGGAGGCCTACGAGCAGTACTTC. Using reference TRBV5-1 and TRBJ2-7 for the parts outside the CDR3, the full variable domain is KAGVTQTPRYLIKTRGQQVTLSCSPISGHRSVSWYQQTPGQGLQFLFEYFSETQRNKGNFPGRFSGRQFSNSRSEMNVSTLELGDSALYLCASSLGTGEAYEQYFGPGTRLTVT.